The rows below give T cell receptor beta chains drawn from one sample of a study of blood T cell repertoires in COVID-19. Here immunoSEQ multiplex PCR was the method, and the copy in TCRdb shows in-frame clones only, minus some. The repertoire holds 390,000 or so clones, around 87% seen once, with more than 9% in the top ten. The sample taken for sequencing was peripheral blood. Receptor source: a woman in her 30s with COVID-19, enrolled during active disease. The CDR3 runs from the conserved cysteine through the conserved F or W. The order of the fields is D gene, clone size, V gene, J gene, CDR3 protein, CDR3 DNA. D genes are given only for firm matches. Clone sizes are given selectively: once, few, many, or a class where the clone is expanded.

-	once	TRBV4-1	TRBJ1-5	CASSTTTGLRAQHF	TGCGCCAGCAGCACAACTACAGGGCTGCGGGCCCAGCATTTT
TRBD1	once	TRBV29-1	TRBJ1-1	CSVEIIPDRGYTEAFF	TGCAGCGTTGAAATCATACCCGACAGGGGATACACTGAAGCTTTCTTT
TRBD2	few	TRBV10-3	TRBJ2-1	CAISVAGGREQFF	TGTGCCATCAGTGTGGCGGGAGGGAGGGAGCAGTTCTTC
TRBD2	-	TRBV2	TRBJ2-3	CASSEERLAAMVAQYF	TGTGCCAGCAGTGAAGAACGACTAGCGGCCATGGTGGCGCAGTATTTT
-	-	TRBV2	TRBJ2-1	CASTGERDDEQFF	TGTGCCAGCACCGGGGAACGGGATGATGAGCAGTTCTTC
TRBD1	-	TRBV27	TRBJ2-7	CASSLSGTDVSYEQYF	TGTGCCAGCAGTTTATCAGGGACAGACGTATCCTACGAGCAGTACTTC
-	-	TRBV11-3	TRBJ2-1	CASSLRGTTNEQFF	TGTGCCAGCAGCTTAAGGGGGACTACCAATGAGCAGTTCTTC
-	-	TRBV30	TRBJ2-2	CAWSTGGGTGELFF	TGTGCCTGGAGTACAGGTGGTGGCACCGGGGAGCTGTTTTTT
TRBD1	-	TRBV7-9	TRBJ2-7	CASSLGQGFYEQYF	TGTGCCAGCAGCCTCGGACAGGGGTTCTACGAGCAGTACTTC
-	-	TRBV4-2	TRBJ1-6	CASSQGQRYNSPLHF	TGTGCCAGCAGCCAAGGACAGCGCTATAATTCACCCCTCCACTTT
-	-	TRBV4-1	TRBJ1-4	CASSQVTSPNEKLFF	TGCGCCAGCAGCCAAGTCACTTCTCCTAATGAAAAACTGTTTTTT
-	-	TRBV10-1	TRBJ2-3	CASSEANRDGTQYF	TGCGCCAGCAGTGAGGCAAACAGGGATGGAACGCAGTATTTT
TRBD1	once	TRBV5-4	TRBJ1-5	CASSRDRTPYSNQPQHF	TGTGCCAGCAGCAGGGACAGGACCCCTTATAGCAATCAGCCCCAGCATTTT
TRBD1	once	TRBV5-4	TRBJ2-7	CASSFGDRARSYEQYF	TGTGCCAGCAGCTTTGGTGACAGGGCGCGTTCCTACGAGCAGTACTTC
TRBD2	-	TRBV14	TRBJ2-3	CASSHPMTTSGLTDTQYF	TGTGCCAGCAGCCACCCAATGACGACTAGCGGGTTAACAGATACGCAGTATTTT
-	-	TRBV27	TRBJ2-5	CASSPGVLETQYF	TGTGCCAGCAGTCCCGGGGTATTAGAGACCCAGTACTTC
-	once	TRBV30	TRBJ2-1	CAWSVGVWLDRDEQFF	TGTGCCTGGAGTGTTGGTGTGTGGCTAGACAGAGATGAGCAGTTCTTC
-	-	TRBV7-9	TRBJ2-3	CASSLGAGRGADTQYF	TGTGCCAGCAGCTTAGGGGCGGGCAGGGGCGCAGATACGCAGTATTTT
-	-	TRBV24-1	TRBJ2-2	CATSEGTPTGELFF	TGTGCCACCAGTGAAGGGACACCCACCGGGGAGCTGTTTTTT
TRBD2	-	TRBV28	TRBJ2-1	CASSMGLAGYNEQFF	TGTGCCAGCAGTATGGGACTAGCGGGCTACAATGAGCAGTTCTTC
TRBD2	-	TRBV5-5	TRBJ2-2	CASRGGPGGPGELFF	TGTGCCAGCCGCGGGGGGCCTGGAGGGCCCGGGGAGCTGTTTTTT
-	-	TRBV10-2	TRBJ2-7	CASSENREREQYF	TGCGCCAGCAGTGAGAACCGCGAACGGGAGCAGTACTTC
-	-	TRBV24-1	TRBJ1-5	CATSEGEFGNKLPQHF	TGTGCCACCAGTGAGGGCGAATTCGGCAATAAATTGCCCCAGCATTTT
-	-	TRBV27	TRBJ1-2	CASSPRNPSYGYTF	TGTGCCAGCAGTCCTAGGAACCCTAGCTATGGCTACACCTTC
-	once	TRBV15	TRBJ2-7	CATSRGAGAYEQYF	TGTGCCACCAGCAGAGGAGCAGGGGCCTACGAGCAGTACTTC
TRBD1	-	TRBV7-8	TRBJ1-6	CASSLVRTGASPLHF	TGTGCCAGCAGCTTAGTGAGGACAGGGGCTTCACCCCTCCACTTT
TRBD2	few	TRBV7-9	TRBJ2-7	CASSVSGRSYEQYF	TGTGCCAGCAGCGTTAGCGGGAGGTCCTACGAGCAGTACTTC
TRBD2	-	TRBV5-8	TRBJ2-1	CASSLGLAGGNEQFF	TGTGCCAGCAGTCTCGGACTAGCGGGAGGCAATGAGCAGTTCTTC
-	-	TRBV6-1	TRBJ2-7	CASSETGVYEQYF	TGTGCCAGCAGTGAAACGGGGGTCTACGAGCAGTACTTC
TRBD1	-	TRBV4-2	TRBJ1-2	CASSQGDRNYGYTF	TGTGCCAGCAGCCAAGGGGACAGGAACTATGGCTACACCTTC
-	-	TRBV6-5	TRBJ1-1	CASTRGTEAFF	TGTGCCAGCACGCGAGGAACTGAAGCTTTCTTT
-	-	TRBV9	TRBJ2-1	CASSSGLGSYNEQFF	TGTGCCAGCTCATCAGGGCTAGGATCCTACAATGAGCAGTTCTTC
-	-	TRBV30	TRBJ2-7	CAWSVSGRGYEQYF	TGTGCCTGGAGTGTATCCGGGAGAGGGTACGAGCAGTACTTC
TRBD1	-	TRBV25-1	TRBJ2-7	CASSEFPQGDRGVHEQYF	TGTGCCAGCAGTGAATTCCCCCAGGGAGACAGGGGCGTCCACGAGCAGTACTTC
-	-	TRBV19	TRBJ2-3	CATLSTDTQYF	TGTGCCACCCTCAGCACAGATACGCAGTATTTT
TRBD1	-	TRBV5-1	TRBJ2-1	CASSTGQGPPGADEQFF	TGCGCCAGCAGCACTGGACAGGGGCCCCCCGGAGCCGATGAGCAGTTCTTC
-	-	TRBV24-1	TRBJ2-2	CATSDLPGAGATGELFF	TGTGCCACCAGTGATCTACCGGGTGCAGGGGCCACCGGGGAGCTGTTTTTT
-	-	TRBV6-5	TRBJ2-7	CASSYVRDIPYEQYF	TGTGCCAGCAGTTACGTACGGGACATCCCATACGAGCAGTACTTC
-	-	TRBV3-1/TRBV3-2	TRBJ2-5	CASSPSQETQYF	TGTGCCAGCAGCCCCTCCCAAGAGACCCAGTACTTC
TRBD1	-	TRBV10-3	TRBJ1-2	CAISGTGYGYTF	TGTGCCATCAGTGGGACAGGCTATGGCTACACCTTC
TRBD1	-	TRBV7-9	TRBJ2-3	CASTGTGSTDTQYF	TGTGCCAGCACCGGGACAGGGAGCACAGATACGCAGTATTTT
-	-	TRBV28	TRBJ2-5	CASIGQSGETQYF	TGTGCCAGCATAGGGCAATCGGGGGAGACCCAGTACTTC
-	-	TRBV4-3	TRBJ2-2	CASSQLPRKTGELFF	TGCGCCAGCAGCCAACTCCCTAGGAAGACCGGGGAGCTGTTTTTT
TRBD1	once	TRBV4-3	TRBJ2-1	CASSQDRGTGGYEQFF	TGCGCCAGCAGCCAAGATAGGGGGACAGGGGGCTATGAGCAGTTCTTC
-	-	TRBV28	TRBJ2-5	CASSYRNQETQYF	TGTGCCAGCAGTTACAGAAACCAAGAGACCCAGTACTTC
-	-	TRBV4-1	TRBJ2-4	CASSQDTGNIQYF	TGCGCCAGCAGCCAAGATACAGGAAACATTCAGTACTTC
-	-	TRBV3-1/TRBV3-2	TRBJ1-1	CASSQAGRSEAFF	TGTGCCAGCAGCCAGGCAGGGAGGTCTGAAGCTTTCTTT
-	few	TRBV30	TRBJ2-7	CAWSRGHFYEQYF	TGTGCCTGGAGTCGTGGACATTTTTACGAGCAGTACTTC
TRBD1	-	TRBV4-1	TRBJ1-5	CASSQVRDRVNQPQHF	TGCGCCAGCAGCCAAGTCCGGGACAGGGTCAATCAGCCCCAGCATTTT
-	-	TRBV9	TRBJ2-5	CASSVGQGETQYF	TGTGCCAGCAGCGTAGGCCAGGGGGAGACCCAGTACTTC
TRBD1	-	TRBV19	TRBJ2-5	CASRDRGRGETQYF	TGTGCCAGCAGGGACAGGGGGCGCGGAGAGACCCAGTACTTC
-	-	TRBV4-2	TRBJ1-5	CASSPKPGDQPQHF	TGTGCCAGCAGCCCAAAACCGGGAGATCAGCCCCAGCATTTT
TRBD1	-	TRBV6-6	TRBJ2-3	CASRIRGSGTDTQYF	TGTGCCAGCAGAATCAGGGGGTCTGGGACAGATACGCAGTATTTT
TRBD2	-	TRBV4-3	TRBJ2-3	CASSPKNGRASGDTQYF	TGCGCCAGCAGCCCGAAGAACGGGAGGGCCTCGGGAGATACGCAGTATTTT
TRBD1	-	TRBV19	TRBJ2-2	CASKGQGDTGELFF	TGTGCCAGTAAGGGACAGGGAGACACCGGGGAGCTGTTTTTT
TRBD2	-	TRBV5-5	TRBJ2-1	CASSEIAGGAYNEQFF	TGTGCCAGCAGCGAAATAGCGGGAGGAGCCTACAATGAGCAGTTCTTC
-	-	TRBV5-5	TRBJ2-3	CASSLDFTDTQYF	TGTGCCAGCAGCTTGGACTTCACAGATACGCAGTATTTT
TRBD2	-	TRBV28	TRBJ2-4	CASSLIVAGGLAKNIQYF	TGTGCCAGCAGTTTAATAGTAGCGGGAGGGCTAGCCAAAAACATTCAGTACTTC
TRBD2	few	TRBV7-9	TRBJ2-7	CASSMPQRGLSPEQYF	TGTGCCAGCAGCATGCCACAGCGGGGGTTATCTCCCGAGCAGTACTTC
TRBD2	-	TRBV19	TRBJ2-1	CASPGTSGRDCYNEQFF	TGTGCCAGCCCAGGGACTAGCGGGAGGGACTGCTACAATGAGCAGTTCTTC